This T cell receptor beta chain comes out of a study of blood T cell repertoires in COVID-19. Across the whole study: Acute and convalescent COVID-19 samples came from the United States, Italy and Spain.

The CDR3 consists of 13 residues. The V gene lost 4 bases and the J gene lost 6 bases, with 10 bases spanning the gap. Germline-derived CDR1 and CDR2 are SGHVS and FQNEAQ. Clones were sequenced by immunoSEQ multiplex PCR, and TCRdb holds only the in-frame ones, with some missing. The repertoire has around 150,000 clones, 85% to 95% of them found once; the top ten carry roughly 4.4%. Sequenced: peripheral blood. The TCR originated in a woman in her 50s with acute or convalescent COVID-19. The chain carries TRBV7-8 and TRBJ2-1, with no clear D. CDR3 sequence: CASSSAGINEQFF. The CDR3 nucleotides are TGTGCCAGCAGCTCCGCAGGCATCAATGAGCAGTTCTTC.